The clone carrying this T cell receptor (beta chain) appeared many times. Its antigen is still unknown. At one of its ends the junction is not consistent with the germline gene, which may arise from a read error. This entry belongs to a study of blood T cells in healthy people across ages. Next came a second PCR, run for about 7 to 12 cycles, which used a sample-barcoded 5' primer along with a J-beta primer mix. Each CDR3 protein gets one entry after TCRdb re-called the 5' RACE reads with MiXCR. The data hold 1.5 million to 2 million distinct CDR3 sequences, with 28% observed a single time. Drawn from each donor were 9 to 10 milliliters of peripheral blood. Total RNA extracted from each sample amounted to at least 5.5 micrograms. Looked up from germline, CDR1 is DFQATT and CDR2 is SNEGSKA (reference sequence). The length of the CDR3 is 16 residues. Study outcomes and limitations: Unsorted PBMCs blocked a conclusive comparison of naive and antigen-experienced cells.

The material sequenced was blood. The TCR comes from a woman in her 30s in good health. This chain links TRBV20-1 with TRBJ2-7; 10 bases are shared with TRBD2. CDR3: CSARERTSGASYEQYF. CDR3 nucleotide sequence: TGCAGTGCGAGAGAGCGGACTAGCGGAGCTTCCTACGAGCAGTACTTC.